The 6 T cell receptor beta chains below come from one sample, sequenced in a study of control samples from healthy donors and cancer patients. Sequencing used immunoSEQ multiplex PCR; TCRdb keeps in-frame clones, though not all of them. Of about 120,000 clones detected, 90% appear once; the ten largest clones hold roughly 2.5%. The specimen sequenced was blood. The receptor source for this set is a middle-aged man in good health.

CDR3 DNA: TGTGCCAGCACCCGCAAGGGCTTCTCCTACAATGAGCAGTTCTTC. Translation gives CASTRKGFSYNEQFF. The V and J genes are TRBV6-1 and TRBJ2-1; D ambiguous. The germline V and J ends were trimmed by 7 bases and 0 bases, with 13 bases remaining between them. Germline lookup yields CDR1 MNHNS and CDR2 SASEGT. This CDR3 is 15 amino acids long.

The V and J genes are TRBV5-6 and TRBJ2-5, with unresolved D. Trimming pared 5 bases from V and 4 bases from J, leaving 9 bases between. Germline V CDR1 and CDR2: SGHDT, YYEEEE. The CDR3 covers 12 residues. CDR3 region: CASRGLGETQYF. The CDR3 DNA follows: TGTGCCAGCAGAGGTTTAGGAGAGACCCAGTACTTC. Based on the CDR3 plus reference TRBV5-6 and TRBJ2-5, the full variable domain is DAGVTQSPTHLIKTRGQQVTLRCSPKSGHDTVSWYQQALGQGPQFIFQYYEEEERQRGNFPDRFSGHQFPNYSSELNVNALLLGDSALYLCASRGLGETQYFGPGTRLLVL.

This clone appeared a few times. The chain employs TRBV12-3 or TRBV12-4 and TRBJ1-2, with D perhaps matching TRBD1 (5 bases). The CDR3 is made up of 13 amino acids. Trimming removed 5 bases from V and 3 bases from J, with 10 bases in between. CDR3: CASSLQGYYGYTF. The CDR3 nucleotides are TGTGCCAGCAGTCTCCAGGGCTACTATGGCTACACCTTC.

The rearrangement joins TRBV6-5 to TRBJ1-5, with 7 bases matching TRBD1. The germline V gene has CDR1 MNHEY and CDR2 SVGAGI. CDR3 length: 13 residues. V dropped 8 bases and J dropped 5; count of bases not matched to a gene: 6. CDR3 in amino acids: CASGDSQYQPQHF. The DNA for the CDR3 is TGTGCCAGCGGGGACAGCCAATATCAGCCCCAGCATTTT.

V and J are TRBV7-9 and TRBJ1-2; the match to TRBD1 covers 7 bases. From germline, CDR1 is SEHNR and CDR2 FQNEAQ (reference sequence). The CDR3 is made up of 14 amino acids. J gave up 6 bases and V 3 bases, and 7 bases lay outside the gene matches. The CDR3 is CASSLNRGLDGYTF. CDR3 in DNA: TGTGCCAGCAGCTTGAACAGGGGTTTGGATGGCTACACCTTC.

The rearrangement links TRBV10-3 to TRBJ2-2; maybe TRBD1 (6 bases). Germline lookup yields CDR1 ENHRY and CDR2 SYGVKD. V was cut by 3 bases and J by 4 bases, with 12 bases left in between. The CDR3 has 15 amino acids. This chain's CDR3 is CAISEPGTPTGELFF. For the CDR3, the DNA is TGTGCCATCAGTGAACCCGGGACACCCACCGGGGAGCTGTTTTTT.